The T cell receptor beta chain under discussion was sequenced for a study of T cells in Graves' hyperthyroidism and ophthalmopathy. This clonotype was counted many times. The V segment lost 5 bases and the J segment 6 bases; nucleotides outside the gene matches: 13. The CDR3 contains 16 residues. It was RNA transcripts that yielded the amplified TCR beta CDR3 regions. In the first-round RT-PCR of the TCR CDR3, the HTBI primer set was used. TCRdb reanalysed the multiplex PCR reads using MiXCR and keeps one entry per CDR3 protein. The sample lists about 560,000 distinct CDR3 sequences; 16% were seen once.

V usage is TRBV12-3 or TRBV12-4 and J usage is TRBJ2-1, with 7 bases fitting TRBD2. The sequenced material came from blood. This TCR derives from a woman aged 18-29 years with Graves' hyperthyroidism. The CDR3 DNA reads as TGTGCCAGCAGTAACCGACTAGCAGGAGGGGTCAATGAGCAGTTCTTC. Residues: CASSNRLAGGVNEQFF.